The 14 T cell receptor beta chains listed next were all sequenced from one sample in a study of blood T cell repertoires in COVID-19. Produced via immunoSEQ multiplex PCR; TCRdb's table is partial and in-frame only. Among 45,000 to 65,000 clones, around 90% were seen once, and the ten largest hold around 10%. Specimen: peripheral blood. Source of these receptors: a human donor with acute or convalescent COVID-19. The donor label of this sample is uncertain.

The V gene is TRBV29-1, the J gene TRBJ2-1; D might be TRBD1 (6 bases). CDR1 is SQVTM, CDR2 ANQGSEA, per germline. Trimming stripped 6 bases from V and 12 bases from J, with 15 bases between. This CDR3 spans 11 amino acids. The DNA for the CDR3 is TGCAGCGTCGCGAGGACAGTTGGGCAGTTCTTC. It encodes CSVARTVGQFF.

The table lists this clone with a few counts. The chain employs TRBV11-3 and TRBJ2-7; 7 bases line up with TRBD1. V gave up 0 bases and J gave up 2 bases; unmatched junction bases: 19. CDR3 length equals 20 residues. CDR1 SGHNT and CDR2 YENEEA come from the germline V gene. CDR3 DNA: TGTGCCAGCAGCTTAGATGAGAGAGAACCGTTGGACAGGACTCCCTACGAGCAGTACGTC. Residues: CASSLDEREPLDRTPYEQYV.

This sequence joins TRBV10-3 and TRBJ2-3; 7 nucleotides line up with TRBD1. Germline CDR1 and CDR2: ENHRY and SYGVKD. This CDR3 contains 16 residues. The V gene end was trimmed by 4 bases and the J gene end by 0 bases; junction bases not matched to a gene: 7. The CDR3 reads CAISVIEGASTDTQYF. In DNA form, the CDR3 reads TGTGCCATCAGTGTGATAGAGGGGGCTAGCACAGATACGCAGTATTTT.

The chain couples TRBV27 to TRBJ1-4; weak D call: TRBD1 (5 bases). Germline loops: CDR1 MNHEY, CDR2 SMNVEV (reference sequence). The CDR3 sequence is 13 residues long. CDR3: CLHRGTTNEKLFF. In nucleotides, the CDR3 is TGTCTACACCGGGGGACAACTAATGAAAAACTGTTTTTT.

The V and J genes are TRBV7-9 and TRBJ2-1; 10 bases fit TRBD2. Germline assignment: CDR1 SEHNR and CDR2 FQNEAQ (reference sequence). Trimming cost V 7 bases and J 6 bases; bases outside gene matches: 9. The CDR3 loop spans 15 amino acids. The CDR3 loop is CASKKSSGGPNEQFF. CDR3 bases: TGTGCCAGCAAAAAGAGTAGCGGGGGGCCCAATGAGCAGTTCTTC.

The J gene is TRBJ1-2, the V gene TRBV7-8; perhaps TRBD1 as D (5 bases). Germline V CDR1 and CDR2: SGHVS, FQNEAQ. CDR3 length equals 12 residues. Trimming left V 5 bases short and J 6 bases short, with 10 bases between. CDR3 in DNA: TGTGCCAGCAGCGGGCAGGGAAATGGCTACACCTTC. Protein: CASSGQGNGYTF.

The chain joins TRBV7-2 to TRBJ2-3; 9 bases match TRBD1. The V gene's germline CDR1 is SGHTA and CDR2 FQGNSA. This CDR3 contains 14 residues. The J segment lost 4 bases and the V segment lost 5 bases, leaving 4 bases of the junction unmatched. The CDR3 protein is CASSPGQGPDTQYF. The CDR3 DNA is TGTGCCAGCAGCCCGGGACAGGGTCCAGATACGCAGTATTTT.

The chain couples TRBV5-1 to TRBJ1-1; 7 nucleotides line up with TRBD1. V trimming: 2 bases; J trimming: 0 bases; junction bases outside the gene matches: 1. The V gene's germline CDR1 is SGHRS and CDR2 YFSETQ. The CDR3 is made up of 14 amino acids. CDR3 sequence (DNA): TGCGCCAGCAGCTTCGGGACAGTGAACACTGAAGCTTTCTTT. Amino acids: CASSFGTVNTEAFF.

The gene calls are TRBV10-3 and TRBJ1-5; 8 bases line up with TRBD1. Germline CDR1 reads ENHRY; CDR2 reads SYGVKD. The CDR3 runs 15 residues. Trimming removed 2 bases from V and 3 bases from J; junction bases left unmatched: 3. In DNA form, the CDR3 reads TGTGCCATCAGTGAGGCCAGGGGGCCCAATCAGCCCCAGCATTTT. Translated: CAISEARGPNQPQHF.

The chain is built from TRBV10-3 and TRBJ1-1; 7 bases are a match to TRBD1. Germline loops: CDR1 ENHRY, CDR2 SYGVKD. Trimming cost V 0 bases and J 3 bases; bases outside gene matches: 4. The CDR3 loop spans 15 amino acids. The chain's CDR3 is CAISESRQGDTEAFF. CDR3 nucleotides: TGTGCCATCAGTGAGTCGCGGCAGGGGGACACTGAAGCTTTCTTT.

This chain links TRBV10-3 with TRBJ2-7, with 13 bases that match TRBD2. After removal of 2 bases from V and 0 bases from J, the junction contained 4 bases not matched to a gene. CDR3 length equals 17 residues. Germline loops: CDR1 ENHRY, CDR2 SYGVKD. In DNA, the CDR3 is TGTGCCATCAGTGAGCCAGGACTAGCGGGAGTCTCCTACGAGCAGTACTTC. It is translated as CAISEPGLAGVSYEQYF.

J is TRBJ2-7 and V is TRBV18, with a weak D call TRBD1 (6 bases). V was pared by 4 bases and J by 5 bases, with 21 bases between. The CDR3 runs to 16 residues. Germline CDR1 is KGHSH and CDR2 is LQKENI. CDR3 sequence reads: CASSQSIDRSVHEQYF. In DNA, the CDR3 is TGTGCCAGCTCACAAAGCATAGACAGGTCCGTACACGAGCAGTACTTC.

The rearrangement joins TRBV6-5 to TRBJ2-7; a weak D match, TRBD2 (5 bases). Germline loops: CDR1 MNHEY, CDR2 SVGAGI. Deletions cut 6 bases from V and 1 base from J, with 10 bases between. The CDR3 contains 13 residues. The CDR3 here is CASRQADSYEQYF. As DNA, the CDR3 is TGTGCCAGCAGACAAGCGGATTCCTACGAGCAGTACTTC.

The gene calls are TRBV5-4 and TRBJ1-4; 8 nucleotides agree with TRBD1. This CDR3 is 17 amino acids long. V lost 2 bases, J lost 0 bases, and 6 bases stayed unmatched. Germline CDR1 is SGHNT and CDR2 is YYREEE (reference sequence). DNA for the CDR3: TGTGCCAGCAGCTTAAGGACAGGGAGTGCAACTAATGAAAAACTGTTTTTT. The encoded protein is CASSLRTGSATNEKLFF.